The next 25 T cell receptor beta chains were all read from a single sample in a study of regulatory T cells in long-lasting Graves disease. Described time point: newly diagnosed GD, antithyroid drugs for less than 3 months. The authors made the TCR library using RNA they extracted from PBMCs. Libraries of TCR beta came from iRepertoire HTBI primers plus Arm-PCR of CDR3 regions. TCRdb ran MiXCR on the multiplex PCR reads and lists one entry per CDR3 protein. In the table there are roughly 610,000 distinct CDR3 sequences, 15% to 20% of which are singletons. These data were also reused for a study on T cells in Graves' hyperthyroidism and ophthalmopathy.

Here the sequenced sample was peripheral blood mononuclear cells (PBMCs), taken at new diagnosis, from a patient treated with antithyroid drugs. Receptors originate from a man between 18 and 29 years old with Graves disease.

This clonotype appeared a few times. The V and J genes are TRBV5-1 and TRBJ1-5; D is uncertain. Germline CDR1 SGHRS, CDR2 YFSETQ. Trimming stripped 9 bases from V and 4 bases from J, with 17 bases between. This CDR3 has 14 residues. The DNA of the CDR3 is TGCGCCAACCCGCCGCGGGATCCTAATCAGCCCCAGCATTTT. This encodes CANPPRDPNQPQHF.

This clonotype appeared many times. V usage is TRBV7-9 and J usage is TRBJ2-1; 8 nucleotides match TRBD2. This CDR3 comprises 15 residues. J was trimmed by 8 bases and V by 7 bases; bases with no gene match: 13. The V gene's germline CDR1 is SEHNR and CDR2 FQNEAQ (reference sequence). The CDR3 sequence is CASTIRREVVDEQFF. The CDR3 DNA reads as TGTGCCAGCACCATCCGGCGGGAGGTAGTTGATGAGCAGTTCTTC.

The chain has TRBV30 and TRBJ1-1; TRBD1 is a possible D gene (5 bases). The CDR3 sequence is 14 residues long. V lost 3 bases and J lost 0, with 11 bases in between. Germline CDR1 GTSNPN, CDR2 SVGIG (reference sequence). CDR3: CAWRSGRVNTEAFF. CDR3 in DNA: TGTGCCTGGAGGTCGGGCAGGGTGAACACTGAAGCTTTCTTT.

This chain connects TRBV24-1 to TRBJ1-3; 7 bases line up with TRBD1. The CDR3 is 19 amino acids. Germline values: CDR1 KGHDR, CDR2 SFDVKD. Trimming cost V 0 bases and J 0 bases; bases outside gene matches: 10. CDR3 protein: CATSDLTGVVGSSGNTIYF. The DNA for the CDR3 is TGTGCCACCAGTGATTTGACAGGGGTTGTTGGCAGCTCTGGAAACACCATATATTTT.

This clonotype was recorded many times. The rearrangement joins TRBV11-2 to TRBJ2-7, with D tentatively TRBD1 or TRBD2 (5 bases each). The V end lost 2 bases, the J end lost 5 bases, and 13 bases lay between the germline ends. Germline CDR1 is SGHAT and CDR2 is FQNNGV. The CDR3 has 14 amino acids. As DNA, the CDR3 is TGTGCCAGCAGCTTACGGGACCGGGGCCACGAGCAGTACTTC. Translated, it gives CASSLRDRGHEQYF.

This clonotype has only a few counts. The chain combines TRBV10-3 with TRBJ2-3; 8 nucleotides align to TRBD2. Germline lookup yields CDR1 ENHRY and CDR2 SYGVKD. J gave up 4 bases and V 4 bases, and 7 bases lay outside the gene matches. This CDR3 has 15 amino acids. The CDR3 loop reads CAISGGLGRADTQYF. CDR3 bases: TGTGCCATCAGTGGGGGACTAGGAAGGGCAGATACGCAGTATTTT.

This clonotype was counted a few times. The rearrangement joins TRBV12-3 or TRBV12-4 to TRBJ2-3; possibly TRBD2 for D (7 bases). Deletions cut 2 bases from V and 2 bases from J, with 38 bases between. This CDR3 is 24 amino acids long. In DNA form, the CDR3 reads TGTGCCAGCAGTTTATTTGTGGCCCCGGGGGTGGCTTTTGAGGGGGGGAAGTTCACAGATACGCAGTATTTT. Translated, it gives CASSLFVAPGVAFEGGKFTDTQYF.

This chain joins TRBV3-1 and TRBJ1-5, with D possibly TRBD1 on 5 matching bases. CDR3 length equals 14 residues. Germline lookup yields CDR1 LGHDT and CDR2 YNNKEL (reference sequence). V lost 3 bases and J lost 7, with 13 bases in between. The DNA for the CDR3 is TGTGCCAGCAGCCAGACCCCCAGGGTGCAGCCCCAGCATTTT. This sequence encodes CASSQTPRVQPQHF.

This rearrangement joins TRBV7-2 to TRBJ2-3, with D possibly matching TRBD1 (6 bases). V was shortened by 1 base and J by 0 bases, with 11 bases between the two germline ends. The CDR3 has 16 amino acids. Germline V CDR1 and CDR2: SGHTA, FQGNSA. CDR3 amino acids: CASSLEGHGSTDTQYF. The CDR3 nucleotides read TGTGCCAGCAGCTTAGAGGGACATGGAAGCACAGATACGCAGTATTTT.

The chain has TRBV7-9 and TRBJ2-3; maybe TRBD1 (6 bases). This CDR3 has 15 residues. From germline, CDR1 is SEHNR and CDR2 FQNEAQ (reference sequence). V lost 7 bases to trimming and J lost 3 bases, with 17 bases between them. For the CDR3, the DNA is TGTGCCAGCATCGAGGACAGCCGAAGGACAGATACGCAGTATTTT. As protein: CASIEDSRRTDTQYF.

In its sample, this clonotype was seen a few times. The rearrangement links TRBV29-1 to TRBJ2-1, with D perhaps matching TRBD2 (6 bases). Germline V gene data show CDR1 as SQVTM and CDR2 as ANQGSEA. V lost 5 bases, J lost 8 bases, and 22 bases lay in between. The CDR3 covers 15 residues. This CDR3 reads CSVKPTSRIRDEQFF. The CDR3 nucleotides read TGCAGCGTTAAACCTACTAGCAGGATACGGGATGAGCAGTTCTTC.

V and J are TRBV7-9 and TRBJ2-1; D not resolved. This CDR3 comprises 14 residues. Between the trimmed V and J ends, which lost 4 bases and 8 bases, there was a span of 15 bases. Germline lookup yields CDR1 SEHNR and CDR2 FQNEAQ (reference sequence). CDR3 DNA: TGTGCCAGCAGCTCCTCCGACGGTTTCGATGAGCAGTTCTTC. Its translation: CASSSSDGFDEQFF.

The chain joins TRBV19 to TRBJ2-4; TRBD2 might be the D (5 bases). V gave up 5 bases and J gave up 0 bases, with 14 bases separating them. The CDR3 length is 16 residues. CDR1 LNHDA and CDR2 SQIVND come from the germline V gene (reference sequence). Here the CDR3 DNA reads TGTGCCAGTAGTCCGACCCGGACTCTAGCCAAAAACATTCAGTACTTC. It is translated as CASSPTRTLAKNIQYF. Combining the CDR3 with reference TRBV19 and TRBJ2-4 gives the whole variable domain DGGITQSPKYLFRKEGQNVTLSCEQNLNHDAMYWYRQDPGQGLRLIYYSQIVNDFQKGDIAEGYSVSREKKESFPLTVTSAQKNPTAFYLCASSPTRTLAKNIQYFGAGTRLSVL.

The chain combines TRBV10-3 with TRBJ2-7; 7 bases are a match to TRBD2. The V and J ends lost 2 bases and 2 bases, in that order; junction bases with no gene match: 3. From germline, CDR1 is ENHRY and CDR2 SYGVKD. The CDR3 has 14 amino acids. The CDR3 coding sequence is TGTGCCATCAGTGAGACTAGCGTGACCTACGAGCAGTACTTC. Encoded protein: CAISETSVTYEQYF.

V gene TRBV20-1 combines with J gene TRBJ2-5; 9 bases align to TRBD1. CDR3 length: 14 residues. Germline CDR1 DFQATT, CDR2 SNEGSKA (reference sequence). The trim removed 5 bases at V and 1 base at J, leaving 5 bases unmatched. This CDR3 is CSAGRTGAQETQYF. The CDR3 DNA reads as TGCAGTGCTGGACGGACAGGGGCCCAAGAGACCCAGTACTTC.

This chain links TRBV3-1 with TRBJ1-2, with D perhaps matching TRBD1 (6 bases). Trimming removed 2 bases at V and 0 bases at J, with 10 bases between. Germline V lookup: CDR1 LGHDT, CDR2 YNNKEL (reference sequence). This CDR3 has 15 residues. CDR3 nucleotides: TGTGCCAGCAGCCAAAGGGACACCCCTAACTATGGCTACACCTTC. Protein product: CASSQRDTPNYGYTF. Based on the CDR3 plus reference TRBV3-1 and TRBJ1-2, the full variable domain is DTAVSQTPKYLVTQMGNDKSIKCEQNLGHDTMYWYKQDSKKFLKIMFSYNNKELIINETVPNRFSPKSPDKAHLNLHINSLELGDSAVYFCASSQRDTPNYGYTFGSGTRLTVV.

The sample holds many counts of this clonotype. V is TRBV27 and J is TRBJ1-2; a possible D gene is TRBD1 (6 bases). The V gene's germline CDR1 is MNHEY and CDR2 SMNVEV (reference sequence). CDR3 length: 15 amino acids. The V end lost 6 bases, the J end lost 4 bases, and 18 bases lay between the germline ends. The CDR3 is CASSSPGRGFYGYTF. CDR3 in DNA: TGTGCCAGCAGCTCCCCGGGCAGGGGATTCTATGGCTACACCTTC.

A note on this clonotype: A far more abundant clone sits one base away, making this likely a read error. CDR3 residues: CASSLVSYEQHF. CDR3 coding DNA: TGTGCCAGCAGCCTAGTTTCCTACGAGCAGCACTTC. The rearrangement joins TRBV2 to TRBJ2-7; no clear D gene. In germline, CDR1 is SNHLY, CDR2 FYNNEI. The CDR3 has 12 residues.

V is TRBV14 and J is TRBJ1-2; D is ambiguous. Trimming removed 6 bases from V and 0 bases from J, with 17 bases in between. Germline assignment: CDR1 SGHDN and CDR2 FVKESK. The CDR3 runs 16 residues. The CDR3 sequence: CASSPQIGRPNYGYTF. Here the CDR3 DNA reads TGTGCCAGCAGTCCCCAAATCGGACGACCTAACTATGGCTACACCTTC.

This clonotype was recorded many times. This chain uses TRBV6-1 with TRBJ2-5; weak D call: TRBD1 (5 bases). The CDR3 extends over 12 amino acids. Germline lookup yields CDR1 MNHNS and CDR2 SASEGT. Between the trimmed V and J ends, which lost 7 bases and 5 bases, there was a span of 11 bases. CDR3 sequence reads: CASKVRAETQYF. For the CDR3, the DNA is TGTGCCAGCAAAGTCAGGGCCGAGACCCAGTACTTC.

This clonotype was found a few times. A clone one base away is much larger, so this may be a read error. CDR3 nucleotides: TGTGCCAGCAGCTTAGCCTTTCCCGGACGGAGTTCGTACAATGAGCGGTTCTTC. Its protein is CASSLAFPGRSSYNERFF. The chain recombines TRBV13 with TRBJ2-1; D gene uncertain. The CDR3 has 18 residues. In germline, CDR1 is PRHDT, CDR2 FYEKMQ (reference sequence).

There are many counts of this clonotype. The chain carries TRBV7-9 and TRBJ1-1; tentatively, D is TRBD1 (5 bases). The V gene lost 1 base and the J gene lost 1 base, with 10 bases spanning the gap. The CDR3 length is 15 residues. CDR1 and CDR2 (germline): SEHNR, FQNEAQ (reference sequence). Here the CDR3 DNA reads TGTGCCAGCAGCTTAGGGCAGGGAGGGAACACTGAAGCTTTCTTT. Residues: CASSLGQGGNTEAFF.

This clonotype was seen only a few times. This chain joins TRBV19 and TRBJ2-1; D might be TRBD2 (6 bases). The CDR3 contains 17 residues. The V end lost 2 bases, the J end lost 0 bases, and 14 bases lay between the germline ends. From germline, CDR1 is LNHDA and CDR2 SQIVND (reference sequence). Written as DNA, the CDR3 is TGTGCCAGTAGTATAAATCCGGGGGTTCACTCCTACAATGAGCAGTTCTTC. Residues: CASSINPGVHSYNEQFF.

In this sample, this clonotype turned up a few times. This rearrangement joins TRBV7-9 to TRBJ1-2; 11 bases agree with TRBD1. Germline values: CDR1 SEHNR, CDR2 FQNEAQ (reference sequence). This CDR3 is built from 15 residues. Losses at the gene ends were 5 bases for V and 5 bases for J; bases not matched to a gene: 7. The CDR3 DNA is TGTGCCAGCAGCCCCTGGGACAGGGGGTTTTATGGCTACACCTTC. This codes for CASSPWDRGFYGYTF.

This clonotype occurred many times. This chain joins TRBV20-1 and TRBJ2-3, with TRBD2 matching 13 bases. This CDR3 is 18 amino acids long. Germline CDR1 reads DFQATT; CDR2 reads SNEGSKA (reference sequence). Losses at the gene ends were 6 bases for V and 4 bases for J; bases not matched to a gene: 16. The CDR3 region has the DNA TGCAGTGCAAACTCCGGGACTAGCGGGACCCGGGCGCCAGATACGCAGTATTTT. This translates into CSANSGTSGTRAPDTQYF.